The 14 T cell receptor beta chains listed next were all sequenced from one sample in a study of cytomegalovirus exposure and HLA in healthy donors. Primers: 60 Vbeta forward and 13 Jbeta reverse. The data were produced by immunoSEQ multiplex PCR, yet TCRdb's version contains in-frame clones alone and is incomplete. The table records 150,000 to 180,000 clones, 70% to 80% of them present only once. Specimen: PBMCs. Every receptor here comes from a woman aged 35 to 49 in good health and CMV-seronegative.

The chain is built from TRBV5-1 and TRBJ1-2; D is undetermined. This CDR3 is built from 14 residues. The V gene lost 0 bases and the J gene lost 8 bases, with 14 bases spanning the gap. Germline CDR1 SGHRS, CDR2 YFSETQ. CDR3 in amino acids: CASSLDGGAGGYTF. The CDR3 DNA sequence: TGCGCCAGCAGCTTGGATGGAGGCGCGGGAGGCTACACCTTC. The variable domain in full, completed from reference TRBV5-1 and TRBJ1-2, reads KAGVTQTPRYLIKTRGQQVTLSCSPISGHRSVSWYQQTPGQGLQFLFEYFSETQRNKGNFPGRFSGRQFSNSRSEMNVSTLELGDSALYLCASSLDGGAGGYTFGSGTRLTVV.

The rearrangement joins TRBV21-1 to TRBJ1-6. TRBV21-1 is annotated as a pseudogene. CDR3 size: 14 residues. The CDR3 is CASSKNESNSPLHF. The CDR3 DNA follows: TGTGCCAGCAGCAAGAATGAGAGTAATTCACCCCTCCACTTT.

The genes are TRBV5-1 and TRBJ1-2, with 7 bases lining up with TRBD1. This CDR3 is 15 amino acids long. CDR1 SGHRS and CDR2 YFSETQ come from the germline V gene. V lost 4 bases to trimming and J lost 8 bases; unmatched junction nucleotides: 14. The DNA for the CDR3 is TGCGCCAGCAGCCACCCCAGTCGAGGGGGCCAGGGCTACACCTTC. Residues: CASSHPSRGGQGYTF.

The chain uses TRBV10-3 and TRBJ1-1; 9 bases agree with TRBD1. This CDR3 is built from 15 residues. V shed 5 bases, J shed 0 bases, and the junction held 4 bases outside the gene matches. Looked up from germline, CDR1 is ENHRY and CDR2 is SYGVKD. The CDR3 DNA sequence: TGTGCCATCAGTACAGGGGGCGCGGTGAACACTGAAGCTTTCTTT. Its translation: CAISTGGAVNTEAFF.

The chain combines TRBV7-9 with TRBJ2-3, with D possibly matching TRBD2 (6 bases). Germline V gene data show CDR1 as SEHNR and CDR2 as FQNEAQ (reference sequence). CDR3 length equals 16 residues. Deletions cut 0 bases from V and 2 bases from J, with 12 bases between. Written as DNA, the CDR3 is TGTGCCAGCAGCTTAGCAACTAGCTCTGTCACAGATACGCAGTATTTT. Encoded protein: CASSLATSSVTDTQYF.

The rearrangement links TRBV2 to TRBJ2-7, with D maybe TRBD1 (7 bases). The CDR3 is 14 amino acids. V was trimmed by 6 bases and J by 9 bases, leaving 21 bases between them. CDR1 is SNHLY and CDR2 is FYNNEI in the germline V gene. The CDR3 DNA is TGTGCCAGCAGAAGCCTCGCAGGGGGGATCGTGCAGTACTTC. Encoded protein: CASRSLAGGIVQYF.

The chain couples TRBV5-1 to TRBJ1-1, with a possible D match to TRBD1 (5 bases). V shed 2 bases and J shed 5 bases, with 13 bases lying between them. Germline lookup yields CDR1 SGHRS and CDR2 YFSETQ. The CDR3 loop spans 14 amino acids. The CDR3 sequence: CASSFKRGETEAFF. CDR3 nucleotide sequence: TGCGCCAGCAGCTTCAAAAGGGGTGAAACTGAAGCTTTCTTT.

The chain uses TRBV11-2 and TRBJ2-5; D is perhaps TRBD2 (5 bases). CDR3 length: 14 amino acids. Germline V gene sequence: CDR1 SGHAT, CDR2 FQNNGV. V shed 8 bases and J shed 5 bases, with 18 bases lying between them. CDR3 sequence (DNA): TGTGCCAGCTCGGATGAGGGAAAAAAGGAGACCCAGTACTTC. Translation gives CASSDEGKKETQYF.

CDR3 coding DNA: TGTGCCAGCAGCCGACAAGCAACTAATGAAAAACTGTTTTTT. This encodes CASSRQATNEKLFF. The V and J genes are TRBV7-9 and TRBJ1-4; D unclear. Trimming removed 5 bases from V and 0 bases from J, with 7 bases in between. The germline V gene encodes CDR1 SEHNR and CDR2 FQNEAQ (reference sequence). The CDR3 consists of 14 residues.

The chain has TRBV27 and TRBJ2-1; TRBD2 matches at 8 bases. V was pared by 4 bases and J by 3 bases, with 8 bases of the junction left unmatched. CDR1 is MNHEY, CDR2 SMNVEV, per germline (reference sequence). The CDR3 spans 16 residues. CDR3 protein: CASSSQLLAGYNEQFF. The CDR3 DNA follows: TGTGCCAGCAGTTCCCAACTTCTAGCGGGCTACAATGAGCAGTTCTTC.

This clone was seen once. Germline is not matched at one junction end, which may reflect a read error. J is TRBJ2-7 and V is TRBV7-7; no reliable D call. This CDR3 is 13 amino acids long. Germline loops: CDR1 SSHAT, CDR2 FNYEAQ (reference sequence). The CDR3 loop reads CASSFRSTDEQYF. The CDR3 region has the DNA TGTGCTAGCAGCTTCCGTAGCACCGACGAGCAGTACTTC.

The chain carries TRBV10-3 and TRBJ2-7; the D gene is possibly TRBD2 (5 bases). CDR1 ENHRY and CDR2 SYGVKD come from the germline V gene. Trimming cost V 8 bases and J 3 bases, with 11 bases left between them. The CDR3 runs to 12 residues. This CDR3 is CAIHGSGYEQYF. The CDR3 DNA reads TGTGCCATCCACGGCAGCGGCTACGAGCAGTACTTC.

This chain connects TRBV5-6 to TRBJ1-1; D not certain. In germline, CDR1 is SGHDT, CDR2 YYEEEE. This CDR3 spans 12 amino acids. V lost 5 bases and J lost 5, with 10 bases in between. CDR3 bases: TGTGCCAGCAGAATGGCGGGAACTGAAGCTTTCTTT. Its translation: CASRMAGTEAFF.

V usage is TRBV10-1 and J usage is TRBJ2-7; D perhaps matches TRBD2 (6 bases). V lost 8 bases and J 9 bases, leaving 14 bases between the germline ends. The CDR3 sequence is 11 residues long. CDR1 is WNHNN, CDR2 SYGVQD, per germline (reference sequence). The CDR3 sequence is CASEDYNGQYF. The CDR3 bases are TGCGCCAGCGAGGACTACAACGGGCAGTACTTC.